A single sample gave rise to the 22 T cell receptor beta chains below, sequenced in a study of regulatory T cells in long-lasting Graves disease. To make TCR beta libraries, researchers used iRepertoire HTBI primers and Arm-PCR of CDR3 regions. TCRdb re-called the multiplex PCR reads with MiXCR, one entry per CDR3 protein. Of approximately 300,000 distinct CDR3 sequences in the sample, 18% were seen once. Time point indicated: newly diagnosed GD, antithyroid drugs for less than 3 months. There was RNA extracted from PBMCs, and the TCR library was made from it. The input for sequencing was peripheral blood mononuclear cells (PBMCs), taken at new diagnosis, from a patient treated with antithyroid drugs. The receptors originated from a female donor with Graves disease.

This clonotype was detected many times. The gene calls are TRBV9 and TRBJ2-1; maybe TRBD2 (5 bases). Trimming cost V 4 bases and J 8 bases, with 16 bases left between them. The germline CDR1 and CDR2 sequences are SGDLS and YYNGEE. This CDR3 has 14 amino acids. CDR3 nucleotide sequence: TGTGCCAGCAGCTCGACTAATTCGATGGATGAGCAGTTCTTC. Its translation: CASSSTNSMDEQFF. Drawing the rest from reference TRBV9 and TRBJ2-1, the complete variable domain is DSGVTQTPKHLITATGQRVTLRCSPRSGDLSVYWYQQSLDQGLQFLIQYYNGEERAKGNILERFSAQQFPDLHSELNLSSLELGDSALYFCASSSTNSMDEQFFGPGTRLTVL.

This clonotype showed up many times. V and J are TRBV12-3 or TRBV12-4 and TRBJ2-1; 8 nucleotides line up with TRBD1. J gave up 5 bases and V 4 bases, and 7 bases lay outside the gene matches. The CDR3 loop spans 15 amino acids. In DNA form, the CDR3 reads TGTGCCAGCAGTTCTGGACAGGGCGAACACAATGAGCAGTTCTTC. Protein sequence: CASSSGQGEHNEQFF.

The rearrangement uses TRBV6-1 and TRBJ2-4; D may be TRBD2 (6 bases). V lost 1 base and J lost 6, with 7 bases in between. Looked up from germline, CDR1 is MNHNS and CDR2 is SASEGT. CDR3 length: 13 amino acids. The CDR3 DNA sequence: TGTGCCAGCAGTGAAGGGCGGGGAAACATTCAGTACTTC. Translation: CASSEGRGNIQYF.

This clonotype was detected a few times. It may be a read error: a sequence one base away is much more abundant. The chain has TRBV11-2 and TRBJ2-2; D is perhaps TRBD2 (5 bases). The germline gives CDR1 SGHAT, CDR2 FQNNGV. This CDR3 has 13 residues. The CDR3 nucleotides are TGTGCCAGCAGCCCCCCCATGTCCGGGGAGCCGTTTTTT. Protein: CASSPPMSGEPFF.

Many counts were recorded for this clonotype. The CDR3 DNA follows: TGTGCCAGCAGCGGGGGAAACATTCAGTACTTC. Residues: CASSGGNIQYF. V is TRBV6-1 and J is TRBJ2-4; weak D call: TRBD2 (6 bases). The CDR3 covers 11 residues. The germline gives CDR1 MNHNS, CDR2 SASEGT. Trimming shortened V by 6 bases and J by 6 bases, and 6 bases separated the two germline ends.

This clonotype was detected many times. The gene calls are TRBV12-3 or TRBV12-4 and TRBJ1-5, with 11 bases lining up with TRBD1. The V segment lost 5 bases and the J segment 10 bases; nucleotides outside the gene matches: 16. The CDR3 runs 17 residues. CDR3 sequence: CASSPTGQGARSRPQHF. CDR3 nucleotide sequence: TGTGCCAGCAGTCCCACAGGACAGGGGGCCCGATCGCGACCCCAGCATTTT.

V and J are TRBV3-1 and TRBJ2-1; tentative D call: TRBD2 (5 bases). The CDR3 contains 14 residues. V gave up 3 bases and J gave up 9 bases, with 15 bases separating them. Germline V CDR1 and CDR2: LGHDT, YNNKEL (reference sequence). CDR3 sequence (DNA): TGTGCCAGCAGCCAGAGGACCAAACTAGGTGAGCAGTTCTTC. Its translation: CASSQRTKLGEQFF.

This clonotype came up many times. The chain recombines TRBV9 with TRBJ2-1; tentative D call: TRBD2 (6 bases). The V gene lost 4 bases and the J gene lost 8 bases, with 22 bases spanning the gap. This CDR3 contains 16 residues. Germline V lookup: CDR1 SGDLS, CDR2 YYNGEE. The CDR3 protein is CASSSNPGVFMDEQFF. In nucleotides, the CDR3 is TGTGCCAGCAGCTCCAACCCGGGAGTTTTCATGGATGAGCAGTTCTTC.

This clonotype was seen repeatedly, ten times or more. The chain couples TRBV11-2 to TRBJ2-7; unclear D gene. Trimming shortened V by 0 bases and J by 10 bases, and 13 bases separated the two germline ends. Germline lookup yields CDR1 SGHAT and CDR2 FQNNGV. The CDR3 spans 13 residues. The CDR3 reads CASSLDPLGLQYF. The CDR3 bases are TGTGCCAGCAGCTTAGATCCTCTCGGGCTTCAGTACTTC. Full variable domain (remainder filled in from reference TRBV11-2 and TRBJ2-7): EAGVAQSPRYKIIEKRQSVAFWCNPISGHATLYWYQQILGQGPKLLIQFQNNGVVDDSQLPKDRFSAERLKGVDSTLKIQPAKLEDSAVYLCASSLDPLGLQYFGPGTRLTVT.

In this sample, this clonotype turned up many times. The rearrangement uses TRBV3-1 and TRBJ2-7; no reliable D call. V lost 4 bases to trimming and J lost 5 bases, with 12 bases between them. The CDR3 contains 13 residues. Germline V CDR1 and CDR2: LGHDT, YNNKEL (reference sequence). The CDR3 sequence: CASSLRGSDEQYF. Here the CDR3 DNA reads TGTGCCAGCAGCCTGAGAGGAAGTGACGAGCAGTACTTC.

This clonotype was counted a few times. This chain uses TRBV20-1 with TRBJ2-1; 13 nucleotides align to TRBD2. The germline CDR1 and CDR2 sequences are DFQATT and SNEGSKA (reference sequence). Unmatched junction bases numbered 15, after V lost 6 bases and J lost 1 base. CDR3 length: 19 amino acids. The CDR3 spells CSAHPPGLAGTTSYNEQFF. The DNA of the CDR3 is TGCAGTGCACACCCACCGGGACTAGCGGGAACGACTTCCTACAATGAGCAGTTCTTC.

CDR3 coding DNA: TGTGCCAGCAGGTTTACCGGGACAGGAACCTACGAGCAGTACTTC. The encoded protein is CASRFTGTGTYEQYF. The chain links TRBV12-3 or TRBV12-4 to TRBJ2-7, with TRBD1 identical over 8 bases. The V segment lost 6 bases and the J segment 2 bases; nucleotides outside the gene matches: 9. The CDR3 length is 15 residues.

To note about this clonotype: This sequence is one base from a far larger clone and is likely a read error. This chain connects TRBV28 to TRBJ2-7; D possibly corresponds to TRBD2 (5 bases). CDR3 length: 14 residues. Looked up from germline, CDR1 is MDHEN and CDR2 is SYDVKM. V shed 6 bases and J shed 7 bases, with 19 bases lying between them. The DNA of the CDR3 is TGTGCCAGCAGACAACCGAGTGAACTAGGTGAGCAGTACTTC. As protein: CASRQPSELGEQYF.

In this sample, this clonotype turned up many times. The chain joins TRBV6-6 to TRBJ2-1; TRBD2 matches at 7 bases. Germline V gives CDR1 MNHNY, CDR2 SVGAGI (reference sequence). V lost 0 bases, J lost 0 bases, and 5 bases stayed unmatched. The length of the CDR3 is 17 residues. Here the CDR3 reads CASSYSSGGSSYNEQFF. CDR3 bases: TGTGCCAGCAGTTACTCGAGTGGCGGGAGCTCCTACAATGAGCAGTTCTTC.

Many counts were recorded for this clonotype. V is TRBV27 and J is TRBJ2-2, with D tentatively TRBD1 or TRBD2 (5 bases each). The germline V and J ends were trimmed by 2 bases and 8 bases, with 12 bases remaining between them. The length of the CDR3 is 14 residues. CDR1 MNHEY and CDR2 SMNVEV come from the germline V gene (reference sequence). The CDR3: CASSLGMRGGELFF. The DNA for the CDR3 is TGTGCCAGCAGTTTAGGCATGAGGGGAGGGGAGCTGTTTTTT.

This clonotype has ten or more counts. The junction shows a germline mismatch at one end, possibly a read error. This chain links TRBV12-3 or TRBV12-4 with TRBJ1-1; no clear D. The CDR3 is 14 residues long. The CDR3 DNA is TGTGCCAGCAGCTTAGATTGGGAGAACACTGAAGCTTTCTTT. This codes for CASSLDWENTEAFF.

In its sample, this clonotype was seen many times. The J gene is TRBJ2-1, the V gene TRBV11-2; possibly TRBD1 for D (7 bases). CDR1 is SGHAT and CDR2 is FQNNGV in the germline V gene. Trimming stripped 3 bases from V and 7 bases from J, with 25 bases between. This CDR3 region has 18 residues. CDR3 DNA sequence: TGTGCCAGCAGCTTTAGACAGGGCCGGAGACTAGGGGGGAATGAGCAGTTCTTC. Its translation: CASSFRQGRRLGGNEQFF.

The sample holds many counts of this clonotype. In DNA, the CDR3 is TGCAGTGCTAGAGCCAAGACGACGGAAAAACTGTTTTTT. This translates into CSARAKTTEKLFF. This chain connects TRBV20-1 to TRBJ1-4; D ambiguous. The CDR3 has 13 amino acids. The germline V gene has CDR1 DFQATT and CDR2 SNEGSKA (reference sequence). Trimming removed 1 base at V and 8 bases at J, with 11 bases between.

This clonotype has more than one count but fewer than ten. The chain employs TRBV27 and TRBJ2-1, with TRBD2 as a possible D gene (6 bases). Germline lookup yields CDR1 MNHEY and CDR2 SMNVEV (reference sequence). This CDR3 region has 12 residues. The V gene lost 4 bases and the J gene lost 13 bases, with 14 bases spanning the gap. The CDR3 loop reads CASSSGGVYQFF. In nucleotides, the CDR3 is TGTGCCAGCAGTTCCGGGGGAGTGTATCAGTTCTTC.

J is TRBJ2-1 and V is TRBV12-5; 10 bases fit TRBD1. The J call could be wrong; TRBJ2-5 is a better fit for the DNA end. CDR1 LGHNT and CDR2 FRNRAP come from the germline V gene. This CDR3 has 18 residues. The CDR3 sequence: CASGLVQKQDRGGETQYF. The CDR3 region has the DNA TGTGCTAGTGGTTTGGTACAGAAGCAGGACAGGGGGGGTGAGACCCAGTACTTC.

The chain has TRBV20-1 and TRBJ2-3, with 9 bases identical to TRBD2. J gave up 5 bases and V 3 bases, and 12 bases lay outside the gene matches. Germline values: CDR1 DFQATT, CDR2 SNEGSKA (reference sequence). CDR3 length equals 16 residues. The CDR3 sequence is CSARASGKEGGDTQYF. CDR3 in DNA: TGCAGTGCTAGGGCTAGCGGGAAAGAAGGGGGAGATACGCAGTATTTT.

For this clonotype: It is likely a read error: a sequence one base away is far more abundant. J is TRBJ2-7 and V is TRBV2; 8 bases match TRBD2. The CDR3 is made up of 14 amino acids. Looked up from germline, CDR1 is SNHLY and CDR2 is FYNNEI. Here the CDR3 reads CASREAGARNEQYF. DNA for the CDR3: TGTGCCAGCAGAGAAGCGGGAGCACGAAATGAGCAGTACTTC.